What follows are 22 T cell receptor beta chains derived from one specimen sequenced in a study of shared clonotypes between healthy human individuals (TCRdb year 2020). The library was built by means of the immunoSEQ multiplex PCR assay. Held by TCRdb, this immuneACCESS table contains in-frame sequences only and omits some clones. Under half of the omission traces to an unresolved V gene where checked; the cause of the rest is unknown. In this sample the table shows approximately 980,000 clones, over 60% of which occur a single time. In total, the top ten clones hold approximately 1.5% of the sample. Sequencing used memory CD4+ T cells sorted from blood. What the cell subset or site label conveys for this sample: CD45RA-negative fraction. The receptors originated from a man between 18 and 35 years old in good health.

This clone was seen just once. The chain has TRBV13 and TRBJ1-4; tentatively, D is TRBD1 (6 bases). The CDR3 totals 15 residues. Trimming shortened V by 3 bases and J by 8 bases, and 16 bases separated the two germline ends. Germline CDR1 PRHDT, CDR2 FYEKMQ (reference sequence). CDR3 DNA: TGTGCCAGCAGCTTTAAGGGGGGCGAATGGGAAAAACTGTTTTTT. As protein: CASSFKGGEWEKLFF.

Remarks on this clone: At the DNA level, this CDR3 is encoded by other sequences in the same sample as well. V is TRBV5-1 and J is TRBJ2-7; D is possibly TRBD1 (5 bases). This CDR3 has 13 residues. Germline values: CDR1 SGHRS, CDR2 YFSETQ. Trimming cost V 3 bases and J 0 bases, with 7 bases left between them. CDR3 sequence (DNA): TGCGCCAGCAGCTCGGACAACTCCTACGAGCAGTACTTC. Residues: CASSSDNSYEQYF.

The chain recombines TRBV18 with TRBJ1-2; D is unclear. Germline loops: CDR1 KGHSH, CDR2 LQKENI. This CDR3 is 15 amino acids long. V gave up 2 bases and J gave up 2 bases, with 12 bases separating them. This chain's CDR3 is CASSPDKSGNYGYTF. The CDR3 DNA reads TGTGCCAGCTCACCAGACAAATCCGGGAACTATGGCTACACCTTC.

The chain recombines TRBV5-1 with TRBJ2-7; 8 nucleotides line up with TRBD1. The V gene end was trimmed by 0 bases and the J gene end by 2 bases; junction bases not matched to a gene: 10. CDR1 and CDR2 (germline): SGHRS, YFSETQ. The CDR3 has 17 residues. In DNA, the CDR3 is TGCGCCAGCAGCTTGGAGCCAACGGGACAGGTCCCCTACGAGCAGTACTTC. Translation: CASSLEPTGQVPYEQYF.

The rearrangement uses TRBV6-1 and TRBJ1-1, with D maybe TRBD1 (5 bases). Trimming shortened V by 8 bases and J by 4 bases, and 17 bases separated the two germline ends. From germline, CDR1 is MNHNS and CDR2 SASEGT. This CDR3 has 14 amino acids. The DNA for the CDR3 is TGTGCCAGCCGATCTCAGGGAGGCGTCACTGAAGCTTTCTTT. Its translation: CASRSQGGVTEAFF.

The chain links TRBV5-8 to TRBJ1-5; a weak D match, TRBD1 (6 bases). V was clipped by 4 bases and J by 2 bases, with 10 bases between them. CDR3 length: 14 amino acids. Germline CDR1 SGHTS, CDR2 YDEGEE. CDR3 DNA sequence: TGTGCCAGCAGCCCAGGGGAGCGCAATCAGCCCCAGCATTTT. Translated: CASSPGERNQPQHF.

The chain is built from TRBV6-1 and TRBJ2-7; D is possibly TRBD2 (6 bases). There are 15 residues in the CDR3. The germline V gene has CDR1 MNHNS and CDR2 SASEGT. Deletions cut 2 bases from V and 2 bases from J, with 13 bases between. The CDR3 region has the DNA TGTGCCAGCAGTGAACGCATGCCGGGGGCCTACGAGCAGTACTTC. This codes for CASSERMPGAYEQYF.

The chain is built from TRBV10-3 and TRBJ2-7; no clear D gene. CDR3 length: 11 residues. Germline-derived CDR1 and CDR2 are ENHRY and SYGVKD. With 0 bases removed from V and 5 bases from J, the gap between germline ends came to 2 bases. The CDR3 is CAISESDEQYF. The CDR3, as DNA: TGTGCCATCAGTGAGTCGGACGAGCAGTACTTC.

The chain carries TRBV7-9 and TRBJ2-5; TRBD1 or TRBD2 may be the D gene (5 bases each). Trimming shortened V by 1 base and J by 7 bases, and 16 bases separated the two germline ends. Germline CDR1 SEHNR, CDR2 FQNEAQ (reference sequence). This CDR3 has 15 amino acids. CDR3 in amino acids: CASSLGQGPAGTQYF. Here the CDR3 DNA reads TGTGCCAGCAGCTTAGGCCAGGGACCGGCGGGGACCCAGTACTTC.

The chain couples TRBV7-2 to TRBJ2-5; tentatively, D is TRBD2 (6 bases). Germline-derived CDR1 and CDR2 are SGHTA and FQGNSA. Trimming stripped 10 bases from V and 5 bases from J, with 23 bases between. The length of the CDR3 is 15 residues. CDR3 region: CANSIYSGGGETQYF. DNA of the CDR3: TGTGCCAACTCGATATATAGCGGAGGCGGGGAGACCCAGTACTTC.

This sequence joins TRBV20-1 and TRBJ2-1; the D is unclear. Germline V gene data show CDR1 as DFQATT and CDR2 as SNEGSKA (reference sequence). The CDR3 is 11 amino acids. V lost 0 bases and J 12 bases, leaving 9 bases between the germline ends. Here the CDR3 DNA reads TGCAGTGCTAGAGATTTTCCGGTGCAGTTCTTC. It yields the protein CSARDFPVQFF.

The chain employs TRBV30 and TRBJ2-3; 14 nucleotides match TRBD2. Germline CDR1 and CDR2: GTSNPN and SVGIG (reference sequence). The CDR3 has 17 amino acids. J lost 4 bases, V lost 1 base, and 7 bases had no gene match. For the CDR3, the DNA is TGTGCCTGGAGTGCGACTAGCGGGAGGGCCAACGCAGATACGCAGTATTTT. This translates into CAWSATSGRANADTQYF. Full variable domain (remainder filled in from reference TRBV30 and TRBJ2-3): SQTIHQWPATLVQPVGSPLSLECTVEGTSNPNLYWYRQAAGRGLQLLFYSVGIGQISSEVPQNLSASRPQDRQFILSSKKLLLSDSGFYLCAWSATSGRANADTQYFGPGTRLTVL.

J is TRBJ2-3 and V is TRBV2; D remains ambiguous. Trimming shortened V by 4 bases and J by 3 bases, and 14 bases separated the two germline ends. Germline V gene sequence: CDR1 SNHLY, CDR2 FYNNEI. The CDR3 extends over 15 amino acids. The CDR3 loop reads CASSVGLKGTDTQYF. CDR3 nucleotides: TGTGCCAGCAGTGTTGGTTTGAAAGGGACAGATACGCAGTATTTT. The whole variable domain, remainder taken from reference TRBV2 and TRBJ2-3, is EPEVTQTPSHQVTQMGQEVILRCVPISNHLYFYWYRQILGQKVEFLVSFYNNEISEKSEIFDDQFSVERPDGSNFTLKIRSTKLEDSAMYFCASSVGLKGTDTQYFGPGTRLTVL.

This chain connects TRBV9 to TRBJ1-3, with 11 nucleotides matching TRBD1. This CDR3 is built from 15 residues. Losses at the gene ends were 3 bases for V and 4 bases for J; bases not matched to a gene: 3. Germline V lookup: CDR1 SGDLS, CDR2 YYNGEE. CDR3 DNA sequence: TGTGCCAGCAGCGCAGGACAGGGGGCAGGAAACACCATATATTTT. Translated: CASSAGQGAGNTIYF.

The V and J genes are TRBV9 and TRBJ1-2; 7 bases align to TRBD1. The J segment lost 11 bases and the V segment lost 4 bases, leaving 14 bases of the junction unmatched. The germline gives CDR1 SGDLS, CDR2 YYNGEE. The CDR3 contains 14 residues. DNA of the CDR3: TGTGCCAGCAGCCCAGGGACAGCCGGAAGTCTTTACACCTTC. This sequence encodes CASSPGTAGSLYTF. Full variable domain (outside the CDR3, taken from reference TRBV9 and TRBJ1-2): DSGVTQTPKHLITATGQRVTLRCSPRSGDLSVYWYQQSLDQGLQFLIQYYNGEERAKGNILERFSAQQFPDLHSELNLSSLELGDSALYFCASSPGTAGSLYTFGSGTRLTVV.

The chain carries TRBV19 and TRBJ1-5, with no clear D. The CDR3 loop spans 16 amino acids. V lost 4 bases, J lost 4 bases, and 17 bases lay in between. The germline gives CDR1 LNHDA, CDR2 SQIVND (reference sequence). The CDR3 loop is CASSKDSNSRNQPQHF. The CDR3 DNA follows: TGTGCCAGTAGTAAGGACTCCAACAGTAGGAATCAGCCCCAGCATTTT.

The V and J genes are TRBV4-1 and TRBJ2-3; the match to TRBD1 covers 7 bases. Trimming removed 2 bases from V and 2 bases from J; junction bases left unmatched: 10. The germline V gene has CDR1 MGHRA and CDR2 YSYEKL. The CDR3 loop spans 17 amino acids. CDR3 in DNA: TGCGCCAGCAGCCAACCTTTACAGGGGTGGGACACAGATACGCAGTATTTT. Translation gives CASSQPLQGWDTDTQYF.

The chain uses TRBV7-9 and TRBJ2-3; a possible D gene is TRBD1 (5 bases). Trimming pared 4 bases from V and 2 bases from J, leaving 10 bases between. This CDR3 spans 14 amino acids. CDR1 SEHNR and CDR2 FQNEAQ come from the germline V gene (reference sequence). CDR3 nucleotide sequence: TGTGCCAGCAGCTATGCAGGGCCCACAGATACGCAGTATTTT. It codes for CASSYAGPTDTQYF.

This chain joins TRBV19 and TRBJ2-7, with TRBD1 matching over 8 bases. V was pared by 6 bases and J by 3 bases, with 7 bases of the junction left unmatched. CDR1 and CDR2 from the germline V gene are LNHDA and SQIVND (reference sequence). The CDR3 extends over 14 amino acids. Written as DNA, the CDR3 is TGTGCCAGTAGCGCCGGGACAGGTTTCTACGAGCAGTACTTC. Protein sequence: CASSAGTGFYEQYF.

The rearrangement uses TRBV10-1 and TRBJ2-1; D possibly corresponds to TRBD2 (6 bases). The CDR3 sequence is 13 residues long. Germline CDR1 WNHNN, CDR2 SYGVQD (reference sequence). V was shortened by 7 bases and J by 9 bases, with 16 bases between the two germline ends. CDR3 sequence reads: CASKATSIGEQFF. The CDR3 DNA follows: TGCGCCAGCAAGGCGACTAGTATAGGTGAGCAGTTCTTC.

The count of this clone is one. The chain is built from TRBV28 and TRBJ1-1; TRBD1 is a possible D gene (5 bases). CDR3 length equals 13 residues. CDR1 MDHEN and CDR2 SYDVKM come from the germline V gene. Trimming stripped 8 bases from V and 1 base from J, with 11 bases between. CDR3: CASGDRQNTEAFF. The CDR3 nucleotides are TGTGCCAGCGGGGACCGCCAGAACACTGAAGCTTTCTTT. Complete variable domain (other parts from reference TRBV28 and TRBJ1-1): DVKVTQSSRYLVKRTGEKVFLECVQDMDHENMFWYRQDPGLGLRLIYFSYDVKMKEKGDIPEGYSVSREKKERFSLILESASTNQTSMYLCASGDRQNTEAFFGQGTRLTVV.

V usage is TRBV9 and J usage is TRBJ2-3; D is perhaps TRBD2 (5 bases). Germline V CDR1 and CDR2: SGDLS, YYNGEE. The CDR3 consists of 15 residues. V lost 3 bases, J lost 3 bases, and 14 bases lay in between. The CDR3 loop is CASSAGLIITDTQYF. As DNA, the CDR3 is TGTGCCAGCAGCGCCGGACTCATAATTACAGATACGCAGTATTTT.